Listed below are T cell receptor beta chains from one sample, sequenced in a study of blood T cell repertoires in COVID-19. TCRdb's copy holds only in-frame clones and misses some; the assay was immunoSEQ multiplex PCR. The table has over 300,000 clones, 90% seen once; the top ten hold about 6.5%. Input material: peripheral blood. These receptors originate from a man younger than 30 with active or convalescent COVID-19. Both conserved end residues are part of each CDR3. Each record gives: clone size, J gene, D gene, V gene, CDR3 DNA, CDR3 protein. A D gene is named only where the DNA matches it firmly. Clone size is shown for a subset of rows, as once, few, many or a class of expanded clone.

- TRBJ2-3 TRBD2 TRBV4-3 TGCGCCAGCAGCCAAGATACCGGGGGGGCCAATTCAGATACGCAGTATTTT CASSQDTGGANSDTQYF
few TRBJ1-1 - TRBV11-3 TGTGCCAGCAGCTTAGCCAGGTACACTGAAGCTTTCTTT CASSLARYTEAFF
- TRBJ1-5 - TRBV30 TGTGCCTGGAGTGTAGGGGGAAATAGCAATCAGCCCCAGCATTTT CAWSVGGNSNQPQHF
- TRBJ1-2 - TRBV27 TGTGCCAGCAGTTTATCGATAGGGTGGGGAGAGGCTGGCTACACCTTC CASSLSIGWGEAGYTF
- TRBJ2-1 TRBD2 TRBV29-1 TGCAGCGTTGAAGGGGCACTAGCGGGGGGCCAATCCTACAATGAGCAGTTCTTC CSVEGALAGGQSYNEQFF
- TRBJ2-7 - TRBV29-1 TGCAGCGTTCGGGCGACAGCCCAGAGCGAGCAGTACTTC CSVRATAQSEQYF
- TRBJ1-2 - TRBV15 TGTGCCACCAGCAGAGATCCGAGAGGCCGGGAAAACTATGGCTACACCTTC CATSRDPRGRENYGYTF
- TRBJ1-2 - TRBV7-8 TGTGCCAGCAGCCGAAGGGACTATGCTAACTATGGCTACACCTTC CASSRRDYANYGYTF
- TRBJ2-6 - TRBV6-2/TRBV6-3 TGTGCCAGCAGTGATACTCAGGTGGCTGGGGCCAACGTGCTGACTTTC CASSDTQVAGANVLTF
- TRBJ2-3 - TRBV5-1 TGCGCCAGCAGCGAACCCCCGCTTCCGGGACAAGCCACAGATACGCAGTATTTT CASSEPPLPGQATDTQYF
- TRBJ2-1 - TRBV28 TGTGCCAGCAGTGCCATTTGGAGTAGGGGCAATGAGCAGTTCTTC CASSAIWSRGNEQFF
- TRBJ2-7 TRBD2 TRBV27 TGTGCCAGCAGTTCGGGGACTAGCGGGAGCGACGAGCAGTACTTC CASSSGTSGSDEQYF
- TRBJ2-1 TRBD1 TRBV11-3 TGTGCCAGCAGCTTCCAAGGGACAGGGAAGAGTTCCAATGAGCAGTTCTTC CASSFQGTGKSSNEQFF
once TRBJ2-6 - TRBV6-6 TGTGCCAGCAGTTACGGCATCGCCAACGTGCTGACTTTC CASSYGIANVLTF
- TRBJ2-7 - TRBV6-2/TRBV6-3 TGTGCCAGCAGTTTGGGACAGGGTGTCGGGAGGGACGAGCAGTACTTC CASSLGQGVGRDEQYF
- TRBJ1-3 - TRBV9 TGTGCCAGCAGCGTAGGTGGAGGGGTCGAAAACACCATATATTTT CASSVGGGVENTIYF
- TRBJ2-3 - TRBV28 TGTGCCAGCAGTTTATGGAGAGATACGCAGTATTTT CASSLWRDTQYF
- TRBJ2-7 - TRBV6-5 TGTGCCAGCAGTTACAGGGGACACGGAGCCTACGAGCAGTACTTC CASSYRGHGAYEQYF
- TRBJ1-2 TRBD1 TRBV25-1 TGTGCCAGCAGGACTGACAGGGGGCTTGAAGGAGGTGGCTACACCTTC CASRTDRGLEGGGYTF
- TRBJ2-7 TRBD2 TRBV20-1 TGCAGCGCTAGCGGCTCCTACGAGCAGTACTTC CSASGSYEQYF
- TRBJ2-7 TRBD1 TRBV29-1 TGCAGCGTTGAAGGGACAGGGGGCGGAGAGCAGTACTTC CSVEGTGGGEQYF
- TRBJ1-3 - TRBV9 TGTGCCAGCAGCGCCCCACAGGGAAACTCTGGAAACACCATATATTTT CASSAPQGNSGNTIYF
- TRBJ2-3 - TRBV7-2 TGTGCCAGCAGCTTATTCTCGGGTTTGGATACAGATACGCAGTATTTT CASSLFSGLDTDTQYF
- TRBJ1-2 - TRBV11-2 TGTGCCAGCAGCTACGGCCAGGGGTGGAATGGCTACACCTTC CASSYGQGWNGYTF
- TRBJ1-5 TRBD1 TRBV7-8 TGTGCCAGCAGCTTAGACCAGGGGGAAGGTCAGCCCCAGCATTTT CASSLDQGEGQPQHF
- TRBJ2-5 TRBD2 TRBV6-2/TRBV6-3 TGTGCCAGCAGTTACGAATTAGCGGGAGTTAAGGAGACCCAGTACTTC CASSYELAGVKETQYF
once TRBJ1-1 - TRBV11-1 TGTGCCAGCTCCACCTTCTCTCCGGGGGACACTGAAGCTTTCTTT CASSTFSPGDTEAFF
once TRBJ2-1 - TRBV21-1 TGTGCCAGCAGCAACGGGACTAGCCTAACCTACAATGAGCAGTTCTTC CASSNGTSLTYNEQFF
- TRBJ1-1 - TRBV7-2 TGTGCCAGCAGCTTAGGAGGATCGAACACTGAAGCTTTCTTT CASSLGGSNTEAFF
- TRBJ1-6 - TRBV10-3 TGTGCCATCAGCGGCTCGGGGGCACCCCTCCACTTT CAISGSGAPLHF
- TRBJ2-1 TRBD2 TRBV19 TGTGCCAGTAGTATAGTGGGAGCGGGAGATGGGGAGCAGTTCTTC CASSIVGAGDGEQFF
- TRBJ2-5 TRBD1 TRBV7-2 TGTGCCAGCAGCTTACGGCCGACAGGGAAAGAGACCCAGTACTTC CASSLRPTGKETQYF
- TRBJ2-6 TRBD2 TRBV13 TGTGCCACGTCGACTAGCGGGATCTCTGGGGCCAACGTCCTGACTTTC CATSTSGISGANVLTF
- TRBJ1-3 - TRBV6-5 TGTGCCAGCAGTTACCGGGGGGGTTCTGGAAACACCATATATTTT CASSYRGGSGNTIYF
few TRBJ1-6 - TRBV6-1 TGTGCCAGCAGTGAATTTACCCACAGGGATTATAATTCACCCCTCCACTTT CASSEFTHRDYNSPLHF
- TRBJ1-2 - TRBV5-5 TGTGCCAGCAGCTTGGTGACGGGAGGCTACACCTTC CASSLVTGGYTF
- TRBJ2-5 - TRBV7-2 TGTGCCAGCAGCTTAGTAGCGTCACAAGAGACCCAGTACTTC CASSLVASQETQYF
- TRBJ2-7 - TRBV7-9 TGTGCCAGCAGCTCCAGTCCCTACGAGCAGTACTTC CASSSSPYEQYF
many TRBJ1-1 - TRBV4-3 TGCGCCAGCAGCCAAGGTATGGGGGCCAACACTGAAGCTTTCTTT CASSQGMGANTEAFF
- TRBJ2-1 - TRBV5-1 TGCGCCAGCAGCTTGGCGGCGGGACCAGTTAGGGAGCAGTTCTTC CASSLAAGPVREQFF
- TRBJ1-3 TRBD1 TRBV4-3 TGCGCCAGCAGCCAAGATGGGACAGGGTACTCTGGAAACACCATATATTTT CASSQDGTGYSGNTIYF
- TRBJ1-1 TRBD1 TRBV2 TGTGCCAGCTGTTGGCAGGGGGCTACAAACACTGAAGCTTTCTTT CASCWQGATNTEAFF
- TRBJ2-5 - TRBV4-1 TGCGCCAGCAGCCAAGAACCGGCAGGGACCCAGTACTTC CASSQEPAGTQYF
- TRBJ2-1 TRBD2 TRBV9 TGTGCCAGCAGCCCTAATAAAGGGACTAGCGGGACCTACAATGAGCAGTTCTTC CASSPNKGTSGTYNEQFF
few TRBJ1-1 TRBD1 TRBV28 TGTGCCAGCAGCGCCGGGACAGCCAAACAAGCTTTCTTT CASSAGTAKQAFF
- TRBJ1-5 TRBD1 TRBV28 TGTGCCAGCAGTTTATGGATGCGACAGGGGGTGGTTGGCAATCAGCCCCAGCATTTT CASSLWMRQGVVGNQPQHF
- TRBJ2-3 TRBD2 TRBV19 TGTGCCAGTAGTCGGCTAGCGGGGGGACCCTCAACGGATACGCAGTATTTT CASSRLAGGPSTDTQYF
- TRBJ2-7 - TRBV30 TGTGCCTGGAGTGAGGGGCGTGACTACGAGCAGTACTTC CAWSEGRDYEQYF
many TRBJ2-1 TRBD2 TRBV24-1 TGTGCCACCAGTGACTCCGGGGTAGCGGGAGTAAGGGAGCAGTTCTTC CATSDSGVAGVREQFF
- TRBJ1-1 - TRBV13 TGTGCCAGCAGCTCCGGTGGTTTCGGTGAAGCTTTCTTT CASSSGGFGEAFF
- TRBJ2-7 - TRBV18 TGTGCCAGCACCGCGGAGCGGGACACCTACGAGCAGTACTTC CASTAERDTYEQYF
- TRBJ2-5 TRBD2 TRBV7-2 TGTGCCAGCAGCTTATCTAATCTAGCGGGAGAGACCCAGTACTTC CASSLSNLAGETQYF
few TRBJ1-4 TRBD1 TRBV7-6 TGTGCCAGCAGCTTGGGGGACAGGGGAAATGAAAAACTGTTTTTT CASSLGDRGNEKLFF
- TRBJ2-5 - TRBV6-2/TRBV6-3 TGTGCCAGCAGTTACCTGGGCATCAAAGAGACCCAGTACTTC CASSYLGIKETQYF
once TRBJ2-2 TRBD1 TRBV13 TGTGCCAGCAGCCCTCAACAGGGGGTCACCGGGGAGCTGTTTTTT CASSPQQGVTGELFF